One and the same sample provided the 9 T cell receptor beta chains below, sequenced in a study of shared clonotypes between healthy human individuals. Repertoires were generated with immunoSEQ multiplex PCR, while TCRdb's copy carries only in-frame clones and drops some. In the table there are fewer than 2.5 million clones, 90% to 95% of which are singletons. Material for sequencing was naive CD4+ T cells from PBMCs. This sample's subset: CD45RA+ positively selected. The receptors were sampled from a man younger than 35 in good health. Some clones in this sample may be carry-over from other donors' samples.

A note on this clone: The sample holds other DNA sequences that translate to the same CDR3. The gene calls are TRBV5-1 and TRBJ2-7; TRBD1 matches at 9 bases. Germline V gives CDR1 SGHRS, CDR2 YFSETQ. This CDR3 is built from 14 residues. The V segment lost 3 bases and the J segment 4 bases; nucleotides outside the gene matches: 5. The CDR3 DNA follows: TGCGCCAGCAGCTGGGGGACAGGGACGTACGAGCAGTACTTC. This sequence encodes CASSWGTGTYEQYF.

The chain has TRBV9 and TRBJ1-2; the D gene is possibly TRBD1 (6 bases). The CDR3 length is 14 residues. Trimming cost V 3 bases and J 4 bases, with 13 bases left between them. Germline loops: CDR1 SGDLS, CDR2 YYNGEE. The CDR3 sequence is CASSEDSRFYGYTF. CDR3 DNA: TGTGCCAGCAGCGAGGACAGCCGATTCTATGGCTACACCTTC.

Of note for this clone: Within the sample, other DNA sequences also encode this same CDR3. This sequence joins TRBV5-4 and TRBJ2-3; 7 bases are a match to TRBD2. Germline loops: CDR1 SGHNT, CDR2 YYREEE (reference sequence). The CDR3 length is 15 residues. V lost 0 bases, J lost 2 bases, and 3 bases stayed unmatched. The CDR3 sequence is CASSLAGGSTDTQYF. The DNA of the CDR3 is TGTGCCAGCAGCTTGGCCGGGGGGTCCACAGATACGCAGTATTTT.

V and J are TRBV11-2 and TRBJ2-7, with D unclear. The CDR3 totals 13 residues. Looked up from germline, CDR1 is SGHAT and CDR2 is FQNNGV. Trimming stripped 3 bases from V and 3 bases from J, with 9 bases between. The CDR3 protein is CASSFQGRYEQYF. Here the CDR3 DNA reads TGTGCCAGCAGCTTCCAAGGCCGCTACGAGCAGTACTTC.

The rearrangement uses TRBV7-2 and TRBJ2-7, with D possibly matching TRBD1 (6 bases). The V end lost 4 bases, the J end lost 2 bases, and 12 bases lay between the germline ends. CDR3 length: 14 amino acids. The germline V gene has CDR1 SGHTA and CDR2 FQGNSA. The CDR3 DNA follows: TGTGCCAGCAGCTCCGCTCAGGGGACCTACGAGCAGTACTTC. Translating gives CASSSAQGTYEQYF.

The CDR3 here is CASSSSGTSFYNEQFF. The CDR3 DNA reads as TGTGCCAGCAGCTCTTCCGGGACTAGCTTTTACAATGAGCAGTTCTTC. This chain links TRBV5-4 with TRBJ2-1; the match to TRBD2 covers 9 bases. CDR3 length equals 16 residues. V dropped 3 bases and J dropped 4; count of bases not matched to a gene: 8. Germline V gene lookup returns CDR1 SGHNT and CDR2 YYREEE (reference sequence).

The V call is TRBV18, the J call TRBJ2-7; D may be TRBD1 (5 bases). This CDR3 has 13 amino acids. The germline CDR1 and CDR2 sequences are KGHSH and LQKENI. V lost 0 bases, J lost 6 bases, and 9 bases lay in between. The CDR3 bases are TGTGCCAGCTCACCACCGACAGATGTCGAGCAGTACTTC. It encodes CASSPPTDVEQYF.

This sequence joins TRBV5-1 and TRBJ2-7, with TRBD2 matching 11 bases. Germline CDR1 reads SGHRS; CDR2 reads YFSETQ. After removal of 1 base from V and 5 bases from J, the junction contained 5 bases not matched to a gene. The CDR3 totals 15 residues. The DNA of the CDR3 is TGCGCCAGCAGCTTGTGGCTAGCGGGAGGAAACGAGCAGTACTTC. Translated, it gives CASSLWLAGGNEQYF.

The chain combines TRBV11-3 with TRBJ2-5, with D possibly TRBD2 on 5 matching bases. CDR1 is SGHNT, CDR2 YENEEA, per germline. The CDR3 is 14 amino acids. V lost 2 bases to trimming and J lost 5 bases, with 12 bases between them. In DNA, the CDR3 is TGTGCCAGCAGCTTAACCGGGGAGCCCGAGACCCAGTACTTC. Encoded protein: CASSLTGEPETQYF. Filled out from reference TRBV11-3 and TRBJ2-5, the complete variable domain reads EAGVVQSPRYKIIEKKQPVAFWCNPISGHNTLYWYLQNLGQGPELLIRYENEEAVDDSQLPKDRFSAERLKGVDSTLKIQPAELGDSAVYLCASSLTGEPETQYFGPGTRLLVL.